One and the same sample provided the 5 T cell receptor beta chains below, sequenced in a study of beta chain features in type 1 diabetes (dated by TCRdb to 2016 to 2019). Library prep was done by the immunoSEQ multiplex PCR assay. The entire isolated RNA was reverse transcribed using the High Capacity cDNA Reverse Transcription Kit, and thus expressed TCRB transcripts were sequenced. Here the immuneACCESS table is served through TCRdb, limited to in-frame sequences with V and J called. Missing clones are a known gap in these copies; in checked studies unresolved V genes cover under half, and the rest lacks a known reason. The table for this sample lists around 180,000 clones; roughly an eighth of them were counted only once. Of the sample, 0.62% falls within the top ten clones. Sequences were obtained from central memory CD4+ T cells from blood. The receptors were sampled from a woman between 18 and 30 years old in good health.

This chain connects TRBV7-2 to TRBJ2-7, with TRBD2 matching over 10 bases. The CDR3 has 15 amino acids. Germline V gene lookup returns CDR1 SGHTA and CDR2 FQGNSA. Trimming removed 5 bases from V and 5 bases from J; junction bases left unmatched: 9. CDR3 amino acids: CASSPQAGGPNEQYF. The CDR3 DNA reads TGTGCCAGCAGCCCACAAGCGGGAGGGCCCAACGAGCAGTACTTC.

This clone occurred a few times. The chain links TRBV21-1 to TRBJ2-5; the tabulated D call, TRBD1, remains unverified against the DNA. TRBV21-1 is a pseudogene segment. CDR3 length equals 13 residues. CDR3 residues: CASRYGQGETQYF. CDR3 bases: TGTGCCAGCCGCTACGGACAGGGCGAGACCCAGTACTTC.

Only a few counts were recorded for this clone. The chain has TRBV27 and TRBJ2-1, with 7 bases lining up with TRBD2. Germline assignment: CDR1 MNHEY and CDR2 SMNVEV (reference sequence). The CDR3 is 14 amino acids. The trim removed 5 bases at V and 5 bases at J, leaving 6 bases unmatched. CDR3 region: CASSLLARNNEQFF. The CDR3 coding sequence is TGTGCCAGCAGTCTACTAGCGCGCAACAATGAGCAGTTCTTC.

The rearrangement joins TRBV30 to TRBJ1-2, with no clear D. The ends were cut back, 2 bases at V and 13 bases at J, with 11 bases in the middle. Germline V gene data show CDR1 as GTSNPN and CDR2 as SVGIG (reference sequence). The CDR3 totals 10 residues. This CDR3 reads CAWSREAPTF. CDR3 DNA: TGTGCCTGGAGTCGGGAGGCTCCCACCTTC. Variable domain in full (rest from reference TRBV30 and TRBJ1-2): SQTIHQWPATLVQPVGSPLSLECTVEGTSNPNLYWYRQAAGRGLQLLFYSVGIGQISSEVPQNLSASRPQDRQFILSSKKLLLSDSGFYLCAWSREAPTFGSGTRLTVV.

This clone was detected only a few times. The rearrangement joins TRBV10-3 to TRBJ2-3, with 8 bases fitting TRBD2. V trimming: 6 bases; J trimming: 2 bases; junction bases outside the gene matches: 10. The CDR3 loop spans 16 amino acids. Germline assignment: CDR1 ENHRY and CDR2 SYGVKD. CDR3 in DNA: TGTGCCATCAGCCCCGGGGGGGGGCGAGACACAGATACGCAGTATTTT. Translated: CAISPGGGRDTDTQYF.